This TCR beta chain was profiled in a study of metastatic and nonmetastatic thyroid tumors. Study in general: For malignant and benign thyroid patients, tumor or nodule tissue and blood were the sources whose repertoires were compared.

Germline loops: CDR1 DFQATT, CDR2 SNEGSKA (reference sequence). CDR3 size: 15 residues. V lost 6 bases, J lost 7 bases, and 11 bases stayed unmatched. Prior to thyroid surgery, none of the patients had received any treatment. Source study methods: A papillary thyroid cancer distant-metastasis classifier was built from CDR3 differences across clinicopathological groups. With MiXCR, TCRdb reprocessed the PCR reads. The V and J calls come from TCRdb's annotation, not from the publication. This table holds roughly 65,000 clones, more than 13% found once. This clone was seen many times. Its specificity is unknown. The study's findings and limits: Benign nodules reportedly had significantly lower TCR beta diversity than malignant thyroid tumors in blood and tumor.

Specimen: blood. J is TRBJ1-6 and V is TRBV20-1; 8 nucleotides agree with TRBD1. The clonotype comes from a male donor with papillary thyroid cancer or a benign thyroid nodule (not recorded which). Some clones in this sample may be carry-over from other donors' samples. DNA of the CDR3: TGCAGTGCCTCCGAGACAGGGGCTATCAATTCACCCCTCCACTTT. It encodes CSASETGAINSPLHF.